This paragraph reports one T cell receptor (beta chain). Its cognate antigen is unknown. With 1 base removed from V and 3 bases from J, the gap between germline ends came to 16 bases. The CDR3 totals 16 residues. Germline loops: CDR1 SGHKS, CDR2 YYEKEE (reference sequence). The sample originates from a study of post-analysis software for immune sequencing data. Unique-molecular-identifier-tagged TCR beta cDNA libraries were used. About half a million cDNA molecules were recovered from an input of about 1 to 10 million T cells. TCRdb reanalysed the PCR reads using MiXCR and keeps one entry per CDR3 protein. The sample has roughly 870,000 distinct CDR3 sequences, approximately 53% seen once. Findings of the study overall: Analysis by F measure revealed that same-batch samples clustered strongly together. In patients, about five TRBV segments were more frequent than in controls, with TRBV5-6, TRBV5-1 and TRBV20-1 among them.

Sequenced input: blood. This sequence joins TRBV5-5 and TRBJ1-2; D is unresolved. The receptor was derived from a girl aged 10-17 years with multiple sclerosis. CDR3 residues: CASSLPTGAVDYGYTF. The DNA for the CDR3 is TGTGCCAGCAGCTTGCCCACGGGTGCGGTTGACTATGGCTACACCTTC.